This T cell receptor (beta chain) stems from a study of T cells in Graves' hyperthyroidism and ophthalmopathy. Regarding the study as a whole: Ophthalmopathy stood apart from stable hyperthyroidism in a 13 V-J model. Prediction of ophthalmopathy progression came a median about 6 months pre-onset. Among thyroid clonotypes expanded above 0.001, most also appeared in blood.

What was amplified from RNA transcripts were TCR beta CDR3 regions. With the HTBI primer set, the TCR CDR3 went through a first round of RT-PCR. From the multiplex PCR reads, TCRdb called clonotypes with MiXCR, one entry per CDR3 protein. The sample contains hundreds of thousands of distinct CDR3 sequences, 14% of which appear only once. Trimming removed 6 bases at V and 8 bases at J, with 19 bases between. The CDR3 sequence is 14 residues long. Germline lookup yields CDR1 MNHNS and CDR2 SASEGT. It was uncontrolled infection, other autoimmune disease, pregnancy or lactation that excluded patients. In its sample, this clonotype was seen many times. Its target is unknown.

Sequencing was performed on blood. The TCR originated in a woman aged 25 to 39 with Graves' hyperthyroidism that later progressed to Graves' ophthalmopathy. The chain recombines TRBV6-1 with TRBJ1-1, with no clear D. The CDR3 coding sequence is TGTGCCAGCAGAATAAACAGCCACTACGCCGAAGCTTTCTTT. It yields the protein CASRINSHYAEAFF.